This entry lists 6 T cell receptor beta chains sequenced from one sample in a study of molecular identifiers for immune sequencing clone quantification (dated by TCRdb to 2016 to 2018). Library method: PCR. Sequenced using an Illumina HiSeq 4000. TCRdb took the public reads, trimmed them with fastp at Q25, ran MiXCR for clone calling and kept in-frame beta chains. Under each unique CDR3 protein, matching rows form one entry showing the most common genes and DNA. This sample gives around 65,000 distinct CDR3 sequences in total; 15% to 20% of them show up just once. Approximately 1.6% of the sample is taken by the ten largest. Material for sequencing was naive CD8+ T cells from blood, with Jurkat cell RNA spiked in. The sample's cell subset or site label, decoded: FACS-sorted CD8+CD4-CCR7+CD45RA+ naive T cells. The source of these receptors is a human donor in good health. Some libraries in this study had Jurkat cell RNA spiked in.

This clonotype qualifies as medium-sized. This chain uses TRBV29-1 with TRBJ2-3; 7 positions agree with TRBD1. Trimming cost V 5 bases and J 3 bases; bases outside gene matches: 8. This CDR3 comprises 14 residues. Germline loops: CDR1 SQVTM, CDR2 ANQGSEA. The CDR3 loop reads CSVTGTEDTDTQYF. The DNA for the CDR3 is TGCAGCGTTACCGGGACAGAAGATACAGATACGCAGTATTTT.

The sample holds many counts of this clonotype. V is TRBV2 and J is TRBJ1-6; possible D gene TRBD1, 5 bases. Trimming removed 3 bases from V and 3 bases from J, with 12 bases in between. This CDR3 contains 16 residues. CDR1 and CDR2 from the germline V gene are SNHLY and FYNNEI. CDR3 coding DNA: TGTGCCAGCAGTGAGTTCCAACAGGTCTATAATTCACCCCTCCACTTT. Translated, it gives CASSEFQQVYNSPLHF. Filled out from reference TRBV2 and TRBJ1-6, the complete variable domain reads EPEVTQTPSHQVTQMGQEVILRCVPISNHLYFYWYRQILGQKVEFLVSFYNNEISEKSEIFDDQFSVERPDGSNFTLKIRSTKLEDSAMYFCASSEFQQVYNSPLHFGNGTRLTVT.

This clonotype was detected ten times or more. The chain joins TRBV20-1 to TRBJ2-7; tentative D call: TRBD1 (6 bases). Trimming removed 0 bases from V and 5 bases from J, with 20 bases in between. The CDR3 is made up of 16 amino acids. Germline V gene lookup returns CDR1 DFQATT and CDR2 SNEGSKA (reference sequence). In DNA form, the CDR3 reads TGCAGTGCTAGAGATTCCCCGGGACACACTGAGGACGAGCAGTACTTC. It codes for CSARDSPGHTEDEQYF.

Many counts were recorded for this clonotype. The chain joins TRBV20-1 to TRBJ2-3; 8 nucleotides align to TRBD1. Germline V gives CDR1 DFQATT, CDR2 SNEGSKA (reference sequence). This CDR3 spans 16 amino acids. With 3 bases clipped from V and 2 bases from J, the junction kept 10 bases outside the gene matches. In nucleotides, the CDR3 is TGCAGTGCTAGGGATCTGGACAGGGTATTCACAGATACGCAGTATTTT. Translation gives CSARDLDRVFTDTQYF.

This clonotype was found many times. Sequence at one end of the junction differs from germline and may be a read error. V is TRBV6-5 and J is TRBJ1-6, with unresolved D. In germline, CDR1 is MNHEY, CDR2 SVGAGI. The CDR3 loop spans 13 amino acids. CDR3 nucleotide sequence: TGTGCCGGCAGTTACTCCTATAATTCACCCCTCCACTTT. Translated, it gives CAGSYSYNSPLHF.

This clonotype appeared many times. The chain couples TRBV11-1 to TRBJ1-2; D is undetermined. This CDR3 contains 13 residues. The ends were cut back, 1 base at V and 6 bases at J, with 9 bases in the middle. Germline CDR1 SGHAT, CDR2 FQDESV (reference sequence). The CDR3 loop reads CASSLGTADGYTF. The DNA of the CDR3 is TGTGCCAGCAGCTTAGGTACAGCTGATGGCTACACCTTC.